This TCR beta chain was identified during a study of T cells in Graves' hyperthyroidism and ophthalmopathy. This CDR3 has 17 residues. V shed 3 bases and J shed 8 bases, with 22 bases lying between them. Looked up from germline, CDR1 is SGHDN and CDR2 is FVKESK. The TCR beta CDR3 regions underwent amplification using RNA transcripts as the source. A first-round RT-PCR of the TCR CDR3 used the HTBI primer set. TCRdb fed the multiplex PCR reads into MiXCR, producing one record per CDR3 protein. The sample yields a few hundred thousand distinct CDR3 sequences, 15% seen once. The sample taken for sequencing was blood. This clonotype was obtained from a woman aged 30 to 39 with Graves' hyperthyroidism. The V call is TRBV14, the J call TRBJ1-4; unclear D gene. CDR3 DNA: TGTGCCAGCAGCCAGATTCCTGGCCTACGGTCGTTCGAAAAACTGTTTTTT. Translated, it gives CASSQIPGLRSFEKLFF.